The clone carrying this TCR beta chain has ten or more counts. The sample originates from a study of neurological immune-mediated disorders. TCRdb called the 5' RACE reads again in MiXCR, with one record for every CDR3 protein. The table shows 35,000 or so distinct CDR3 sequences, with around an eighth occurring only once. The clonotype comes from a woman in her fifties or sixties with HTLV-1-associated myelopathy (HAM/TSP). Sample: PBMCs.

CDR3 sequence: CASTRSGGATGTTEAFF. Here the CDR3 DNA reads TGTGCCAGCACTCGGAGTGGGGGGGCGACGGGGACCACTGAAGCTTTCTTT. The chain carries TRBV9 and TRBJ1-1; D might be TRBD1 (6 bases). The V and J ends lost 6 bases and 4 bases respectively, with 25 bases between them. Germline CDR1 and CDR2: SGDLS and YYNGEE. The CDR3 extends over 17 amino acids.